This TCR beta chain was retrieved from a study of CD8+ T cells in alopecia areata. This clone has only a few counts. Its antigen is currently unknown. Sequencing used cDNA as its template, made by extracting RNA and reverse transcribing it. Data came from immunoSEQ multiplex PCR; TCRdb stores just in-frame clones and leaves some out. The repertoire consists of under 300,000 clones, with around 67% occurring once and the leading ten covering 0.95% to 1.5%. Findings and limits, study-wide: Scalp data also include sequences from resident alphabeta T cells of normal skin. Alopecia totalis/universalis scalp especially showed more expanded CD8+ clones than normal scalp.

V was clipped by 0 bases and J by 10 bases, with 12 bases between them. This CDR3 comprises 13 residues. CDR1 and CDR2 from the germline V gene are SGHTA and FQGNSA. This specimen was CD4+ T cells sorted from blood, taken at week 0. The TCR sequence derives from a human donor with alopecia areata. The chain is built from TRBV7-2 and TRBJ1-1; D is unclear. CDR3 residues: CASSLAGRARAFF. Here the CDR3 DNA reads TGTGCCAGCAGCTTAGCGGGAAGGGCGAGAGCTTTCTTT. Supplemented by reference TRBV7-2 and TRBJ1-1, the full variable domain reads GAGVSQSPSNKVTEKGKDVELRCDPISGHTALYWYRQSLGQGLEFLIYFQGNSAPDKSGLPSDRFSAERTGGSVSTLTIQRTQQEDSAVYLCASSLAGRARAFFGQGTRLTVV.